This TCR beta chain appears in the sequencing data of a study of T cell changes during pregnancy in multiple sclerosis. J was trimmed by 10 bases and V by 3 bases; bases with no gene match: 9. This CDR3 comprises 14 residues. The germline CDR1 and CDR2 sequences are SGHAT and FQNNGV. Profiled with immunoSEQ multiplex PCR; TCRdb holds only in-frame clones, not every one. The sample has about 37,000 clones, around 93% seen once; the top ten hold approximately 0.46%. This receptor was obtained from a female donor in good health, enrolled as a control in a pregnancy study. V usage is TRBV11-2 and J usage is TRBJ2-1; 7 bases align to TRBD2. This specimen was CD4+ T cells from peripheral blood mononuclear cells, taken in the third trimester of pregnancy. CDR3 loop: CASSLGGGSSEQFF. The DNA of the CDR3 is TGTGCCAGCAGCTTGGGGGGGGGATCCTCGGAGCAGTTCTTC.